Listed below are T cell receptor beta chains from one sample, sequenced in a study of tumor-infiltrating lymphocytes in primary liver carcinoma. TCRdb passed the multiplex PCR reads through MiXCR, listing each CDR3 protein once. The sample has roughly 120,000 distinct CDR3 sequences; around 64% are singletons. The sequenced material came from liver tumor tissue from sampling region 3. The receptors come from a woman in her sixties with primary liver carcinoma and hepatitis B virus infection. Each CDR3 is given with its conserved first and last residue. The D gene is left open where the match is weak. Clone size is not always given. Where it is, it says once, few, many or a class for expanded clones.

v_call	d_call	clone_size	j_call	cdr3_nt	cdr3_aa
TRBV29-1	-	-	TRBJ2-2	TGCAGCGTTGGCTTAGTGGGAAGGAGCACCGGGGAGCTGTTTTTT	CSVGLVGRSTGELFF
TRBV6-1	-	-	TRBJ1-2	TGTGCCAGCACTTTTCGGGAAGGGGCTTATGGCTACATCTTC	CASTFREGAYGYIF
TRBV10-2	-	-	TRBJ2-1	TGCGCCGGCAGTGAGACGGCCTACAATGATCAGTTCTTC	CAGSETAYNDQFF
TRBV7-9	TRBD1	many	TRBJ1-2	TGTGCCAGCAGCTTAGGGCTATCAGGGACAGACGATGGCTACACCTTC	CASSLGLSGTDDGYTF
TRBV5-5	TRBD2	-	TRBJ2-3	TGTGCCAGCAGCTTGACCGCTAGCGGGAGCACAGATACGCAGTATTTT	CASSLTASGSTDTQYF
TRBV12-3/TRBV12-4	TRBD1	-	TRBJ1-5	TGTGTCGGCAGTCCCGGGACAGGGCGCAATCAGCCCCAGCATTTT	CVGSPGTGRNQPQHF
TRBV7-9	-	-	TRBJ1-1	TGTGCCAGCAGCTTAGTAGCAGCGAACACTGGAGCTTTCTTT	CASSLVAANTGAFF
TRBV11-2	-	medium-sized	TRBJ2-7	TGTGCCAGCAGCATTGGGTTAGTGGATTACGAGCAGTACTTC	CASSIGLVDYEQYF
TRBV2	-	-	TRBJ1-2	TGTGCCAGCAGTGAACTTTGGTCGGGTGGCTACACCTTC	CASSELWSGGYTF
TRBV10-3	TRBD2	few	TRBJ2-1	TGTGCCATCGAGACTAGCGGGAGGGCCTGGTCCTACAATGAGCAGTTCTTC	CAIETSGRAWSYNEQFF
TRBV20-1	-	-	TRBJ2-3	TGCAGTGCTAGGGGAGGTCCAGATACGCAGTATTTT	CSARGGPDTQYF
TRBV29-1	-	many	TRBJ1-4	TGCAGCGTTGATCCCACGGGGGGGCATGAAAAACTGTTTTTT	CSVDPTGGHEKLFF
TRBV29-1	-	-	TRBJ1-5	TGCAGCGTTGGCGGCAGGGACACCTTTCAGCCCCAGCATTTT	CSVGGRDTFQPQHF
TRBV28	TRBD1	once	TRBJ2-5	TGTGCCAGCAGTAACCCAGGGGGCATGAAGAGTCAGTACTTC	CASSNPGGMKSQYF
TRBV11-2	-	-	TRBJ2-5	TGTGCCAGGAGCTTAGGGCAGCTAAAAGAGACCCAATACTTC	CARSLGQLKETQYF
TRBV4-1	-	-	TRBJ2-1	TGCGCCAGCAGTCGTAGCGTCAGCTCCTACTATGAGCAGTTCTTC	CASSRSVSSYYEQFF
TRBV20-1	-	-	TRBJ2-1	TGCAGTGCCGGAAATCCCAATAGCGACCTTGAGCAGTTCTTC	CSAGNPNSDLEQFF
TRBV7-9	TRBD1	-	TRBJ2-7	TGTGCCGGCAGCTCGGACAGGGTCAGTTCCTACGAGCAGTACTTC	CAGSSDRVSSYEQYF
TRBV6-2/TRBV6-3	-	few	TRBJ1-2	TGTGCTAGCAACAATCCGGGACTGGGTGCCTGGAATGGCTACACCTTC	CASNNPGLGAWNGYTF
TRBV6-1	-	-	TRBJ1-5	TGTACCTGCAGTGAAGACGGAGGAGGCAATCAGCCCCAGCATTTT	CTCSEDGGGNQPQHF
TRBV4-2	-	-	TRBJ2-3	TGTGCCAGCAGCCAAGATGATGCGAGCTCAGATACGCAGTATTTT	CASSQDDASSDTQYF
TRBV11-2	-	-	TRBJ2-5	TGTACCAGCACCGAGGGAGGGGGCGCGACGTTTGAGACCCAGTACTTC	CTSTEGGGATFETQYF
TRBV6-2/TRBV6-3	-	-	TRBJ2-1	TGTGACAGCAGTTTAGCGGAGGCGTACAATGGGCAGTTCTTC	CDSSLAEAYNGQFF
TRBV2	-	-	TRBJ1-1	TGTGCCAGCAGTGAAAGCGGTCCGTCCAGGGAAGCTTTCTTT	CASSESGPSREAFF
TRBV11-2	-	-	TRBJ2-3	TGTGCCAGCAGCATTCGTCCTTCCCCTACAGATACGCAGTATTTT	CASSIRPSPTDTQYF
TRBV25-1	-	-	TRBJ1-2	TGTGCCAGCAGTGAGGGGAGGATGAGGTACACCTTC	CASSEGRMRYTF
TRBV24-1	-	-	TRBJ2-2	TGTGCCACCAGTGATCTTAGCGGACACACCGGGGAGCTGTTTTTT	CATSDLSGHTGELFF
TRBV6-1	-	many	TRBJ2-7	TGTGCCAGCAGTCGGGACATCTCCTACGAGCAGTACTTC	CASSRDISYEQYF
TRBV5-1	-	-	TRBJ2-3	TGCGCCAGCAGCCCGACTAGTGGGATCATCGAAACGCAGTATTTT	CASSPTSGIIETQYF
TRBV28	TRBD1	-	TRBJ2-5	TGTACCACTGCATCGGGCGGACAGGGGAGAGAGACCCAGTACTTC	CTTASGGQGRETQYF
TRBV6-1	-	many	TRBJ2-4	TGTGCCAGCACCCGAGGGGGGGAGCTAGCCAAAAACATTCAGTACTTC	CASTRGGELAKNIQYF
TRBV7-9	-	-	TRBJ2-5	TGTGCCAGCAGCTTAGGGAGAGCTCAAGAGACCCAGAACTTC	CASSLGRAQETQNF
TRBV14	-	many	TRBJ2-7	TGTGCCAGCAGCCCGGACAGCATCTCCTACGAGCAGTACTTC	CASSPDSISYEQYF
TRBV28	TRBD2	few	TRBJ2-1	TGTGCCAGCAGTTTTGTGGGAGGGATGGGCAATGAGCAGTTCTTC	CASSFVGGMGNEQFF
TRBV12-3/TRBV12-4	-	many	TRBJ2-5	TGTGCCAGCACCCGACGGGGCCAAGAGACCCAGTACTTC	CASTRRGQETQYF
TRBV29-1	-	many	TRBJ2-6	TGCAGCGTTGAGCTAGGCAACTCTGGGGCCAACGTCCTGACTTTC	CSVELGNSGANVLTF
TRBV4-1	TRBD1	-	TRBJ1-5	TGCGCCAGCAGTCTAGAACAGGGGTGGCAGCCCTGGCATTTT	CASSLEQGWQPWHF
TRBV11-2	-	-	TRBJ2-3	TGTGCCAGCAGCTTAGGCATCACAGATGCGCAGTACTTT	CASSLGITDAQYF
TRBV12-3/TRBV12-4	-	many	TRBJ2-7	TGTGCCAGCAGTGCGGGACCCATAAGCTCCTACGAGCAGTACTTC	CASSAGPISSYEQYF
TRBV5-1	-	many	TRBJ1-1	TGCGCCAGCAGCTTGGGCCAGCCTCTGAACACTGAAGCTTTCTTT	CASSLGQPLNTEAFF
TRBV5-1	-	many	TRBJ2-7	TGCGCCAGCAGCTTGGAAGGCCTGGGCATCTACGAGCAGTACTTC	CASSLEGLGIYEQYF
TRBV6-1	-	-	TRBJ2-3	TGTGCCACCCTCCTCCAAGCAGGAGTCACAGATACGCAGTATTTT	CATLLQAGVTDTQYF
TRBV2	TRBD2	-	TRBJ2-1	TGTACCAGCAGTGATCGGGCTAGCGGGGACAATGAGCAGTTCTTC	CTSSDRASGDNEQFF
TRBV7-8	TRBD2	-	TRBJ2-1	TGTGTCAGCAGCTTACCCCCCGGACTAGCGGGAGGGTCCTACAATGAGCAGTTCTTC	CVSSLPPGLAGGSYNEQFF
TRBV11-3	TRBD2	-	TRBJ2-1	TGTGTCAGCAGCTTAGGAGCTAGCGGGAAGCTTGAGCAGCTCTTC	CVSSLGASGKLEQLF
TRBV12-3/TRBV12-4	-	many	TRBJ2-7	TGTGCCAGCCTAAGTAATCGGGGAACCTACGAGCAGTACTTC	CASLSNRGTYEQYF
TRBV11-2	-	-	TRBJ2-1	TGTGTCAGCAGCTCCCCTGTGGAGATTCGGTTCTTC	CVSSSPVEIRFF
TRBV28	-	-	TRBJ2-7	TGTTCCAGCAGTGTGGGTGGCGGCCGGGGTCGGGAGCAGTACTTC	CSSSVGGGRGREQYF